The subject of this entry is one T cell receptor beta chain. This clone's antigen is unknown. Base qualities were left out, and no much larger clone turns up one base away. This specimen comes from a study of CD8 T cells in Susac syndrome (dated 2019 in TCRdb). Background for the entire study: The study used repertoire sequencing to test whether antigen drove CD8+ T cell activation and differentiation in Susac syndrome.

Peripheral blood CD8+ and CD4+ T cells from healthy donors, Susac syndrome patients and multiple sclerosis patients were profiled using high-throughput TCR beta sequencing. Healthy donors were age- and sex-matched controls. Bulk CD8+ and CD4+ T cells were purified by magnetic negative isolation, while CD8+ TEMRA cells were enriched using FACS. Blood was collected in EDTA tubes and processed within 24 hours, with PBMCs isolated through density gradient centrifugation. PBMCs intended for TCR sequencing were frozen in liquid nitrogen and were later thawed in a 37 degrees C water bath. The sorted or isolated CD4+, CD8+ and CD8+ TEMRA cells reached a purity of at least 90%. RNA was extracted using the RNeasy kit, and about 0.5 to 1 microgram was reverse transcribed with random hexamers. The immunoSEQ multiplex PCR assay, which covers 54 Vbeta and 13 Jbeta segments, was used to amplify TCR beta CDR3 regions. To correct PCR amplification bias, a synthetic template baseline was used for both primer optimization and computational correction. In the paper's pipeline: Only productive sequences were kept, with reads annotated to V, D and J genes according to IMGT and analyzed in immunoSEQ Analyzer. Clonality was computed as one minus Shannon entropy normalized by log2 of the number of productive unique sequences. For each patient and control, public and private clones were evaluated among the 100 most prevalent clones. Susac-specific clones were defined as absent from healthy and MS cohorts, over a thousand published viral clones and other ImmuneACCESS disease sequences. In-frame beta chains were kept once TCRdb had trimmed the public reads at Q25 with fastp and called clones with MiXCR. Rows matching on CDR3 protein sequence are summarized as one entry with the most common DNA and genes. Clone size and V and J calls follow TCRdb, not the original study. The sample table lists more than 150,000 distinct CDR3 sequences, just over 90% of them with a count of one. The top ten constitute about 0.073% of the sample.

CDR1 and CDR2, looked up from the germline V gene, are MNHEY and SVGAGI. Deletion took 0 bases off V and 7 bases off J, with a span of 9 bases between the germline ends. Reading from cysteine to phenylalanine, the CDR3 counts 13 amino acids. CDR3 DNA only is kept here, 39 bases in frame from base 1. Broad study findings and their caveats: The study acknowledged that relatively few individuals were included in the TCR sequencing and HLA analysis.

The rearrangement combines TRBV6-5 with TRBJ1-2; confidence is insufficient to name the D gene. The sequenced sample was CD4+ T cells from PBMCs. The sequence derives from a human donor in good health. The DNA is TGTGCCAGCAGTTACTCCCGCGGGCGTGGCTACACCTTC. This is translated as CASSYSRGRGYTF.